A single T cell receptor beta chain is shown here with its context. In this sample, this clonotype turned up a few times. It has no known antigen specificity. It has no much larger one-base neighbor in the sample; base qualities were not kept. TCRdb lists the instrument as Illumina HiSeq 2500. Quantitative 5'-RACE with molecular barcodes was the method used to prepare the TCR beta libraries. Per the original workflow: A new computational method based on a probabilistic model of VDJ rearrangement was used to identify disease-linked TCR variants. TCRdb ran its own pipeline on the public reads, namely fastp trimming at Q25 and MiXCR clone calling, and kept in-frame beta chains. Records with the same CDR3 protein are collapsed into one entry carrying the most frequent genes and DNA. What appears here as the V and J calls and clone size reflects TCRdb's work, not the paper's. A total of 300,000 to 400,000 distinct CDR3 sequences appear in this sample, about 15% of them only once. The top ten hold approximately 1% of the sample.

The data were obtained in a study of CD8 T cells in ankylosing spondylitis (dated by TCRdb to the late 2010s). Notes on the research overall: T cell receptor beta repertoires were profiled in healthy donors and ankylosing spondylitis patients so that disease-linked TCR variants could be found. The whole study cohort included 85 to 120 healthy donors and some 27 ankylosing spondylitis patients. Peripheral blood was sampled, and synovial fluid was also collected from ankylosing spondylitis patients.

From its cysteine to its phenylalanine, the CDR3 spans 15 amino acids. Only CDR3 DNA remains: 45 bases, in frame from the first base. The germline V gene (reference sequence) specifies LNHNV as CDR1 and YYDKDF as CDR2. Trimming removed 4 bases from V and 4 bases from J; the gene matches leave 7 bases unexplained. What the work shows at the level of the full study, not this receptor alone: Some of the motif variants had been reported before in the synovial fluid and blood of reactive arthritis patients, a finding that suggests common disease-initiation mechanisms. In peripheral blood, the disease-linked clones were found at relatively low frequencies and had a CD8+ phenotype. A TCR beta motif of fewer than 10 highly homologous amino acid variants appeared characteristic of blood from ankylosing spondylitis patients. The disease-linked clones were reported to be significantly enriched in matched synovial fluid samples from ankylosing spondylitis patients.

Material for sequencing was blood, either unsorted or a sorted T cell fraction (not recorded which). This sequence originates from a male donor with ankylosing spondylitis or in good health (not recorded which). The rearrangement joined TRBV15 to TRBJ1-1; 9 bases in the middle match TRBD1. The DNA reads TGTGCCACCAGCAAAATGACAGGGGGGACCACTGAAGCTTTCTTT. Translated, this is CATSKMTGGTTEAFF.